The T cell receptor beta chain under discussion was sequenced for a study of identifying expanded T cells in peripheral blood. During the collection period, no donor immune events like infections were recorded. Findings of the study overall: Technical replicates showed around 1.2 changed clones; roughly two weeks 15 to 20; four weeks 19.

Sequencing was performed with immunoSEQ multiplex PCR; in TCRdb, only in-frame clones are kept and a portion is missing. The sample yields 100,000 to 150,000 clones, approximately 88% seen once. Of note for this clone: The antigen remains undetermined.

This CDR3 contains 16 residues. Trimming stripped 0 bases from V and 4 bases from J, with 10 bases between. Germline values: CDR1 LGHNA, CDR2 YSLEER. The chain is built from TRBV4-3 and TRBJ1-6; D is unclear. The sequenced sample was blood. The source of this sequence is a person aged 18 to 70 in good health. The DNA for the CDR3 is TGCGCCAGCAGCCAAGATGACGGAAGATATAATTCACCCCTCCACTTT. As protein: CASSQDDGRYNSPLHF.